The 18 T cell receptor beta chains below all came from one sample that was sequenced in a study of blood T cells in healthy people across ages. It was with a sample-barcoded 5' primer and a J-beta primer mix that a second PCR of roughly 7 to 12 cycles was run. One entry per CDR3 protein, called by TCRdb with MiXCR from the 5' RACE reads. The repertoire holds roughly 860,000 distinct CDR3 sequences, roughly 60% seen once, with about a quarter in the top ten. Material: blood. These receptors originate from a man aged 25-40 years in good health.

This clonotype occurred once. This chain connects TRBV2 to TRBJ1-4, with 8 nucleotides matching TRBD1. The CDR3 runs to 12 residues. V shed 8 bases, J shed 10 bases, and the junction held 6 bases outside the gene matches. From germline, CDR1 is SNHLY and CDR2 FYNNEI. The CDR3 region is CASGQGTGKLFF. The CDR3 DNA follows: TGTGCCAGCGGACAGGGAACGGGAAAACTGTTTTTT.

V and J are TRBV25-1 and TRBJ2-1; no reliable D call. CDR1 MGHDK and CDR2 SYGVNS come from the germline V gene. This CDR3 spans 12 amino acids. V shed 3 bases and J shed 6 bases, with 6 bases lying between them. The CDR3 reads CASSDGLNEQFF. In DNA form, the CDR3 reads TGTGCCAGCAGTGATGGCCTCAATGAGCAGTTCTTC.

This clonotype was detected once. The rearrangement links TRBV2 to TRBJ1-2; a possible D gene is TRBD1 (5 bases). Germline CDR1 and CDR2: SNHLY and FYNNEI. The CDR3 runs to 14 residues. Trimming stripped 2 bases from V and 4 bases from J, with 11 bases between. CDR3 nucleotides: TGTGCCAGCAGTGAACGTGAGGGGTCCTATGGCTACACCTTC. It encodes CASSEREGSYGYTF.

This chain uses TRBV12-3 or TRBV12-4 with TRBJ2-4; D gene uncertain. The length of the CDR3 is 18 residues. Deletions cut 2 bases from V and 0 bases from J, with 17 bases between. The DNA for the CDR3 is TGTGCCAGCAGTTTATCACGCCGGGCCACTCTAGCCAAAAACATTCAGTACTTC. This sequence encodes CASSLSRRATLAKNIQYF.

This clonotype was seen at least ten times. This sequence joins TRBV29-1 and TRBJ2-1; TRBD1 aligns across 9 bases. The CDR3 totals 13 residues. V trimming: 6 bases; J trimming: 5 bases; junction bases outside the gene matches: 5. Germline values: CDR1 SQVTM, CDR2 ANQGSEA. The CDR3: CSVDRGKDNEQFF. CDR3 DNA: TGCAGCGTGGACAGGGGCAAAGACAATGAGCAGTTCTTC.

V and J are TRBV12-3 or TRBV12-4 and TRBJ1-4; tentative D call: TRBD1 (6 bases). V lost 5 bases to trimming and J lost 8 bases, with 15 bases between them. The CDR3 runs to 14 residues. The CDR3 spells CASSPGDFGEKLFF. CDR3 DNA: TGTGCCAGCAGTCCAGGGGATTTTGGAGAAAAACTGTTTTTT.

The J gene is TRBJ2-1, the V gene TRBV4-2; D tentatively fits TRBD1 or TRBD2 (5 bases each). Trimming removed 3 bases from V and 6 bases from J, with 21 bases in between. This CDR3 region has 17 residues. From germline, CDR1 is LGHNA and CDR2 YNFKEQ. The CDR3 DNA reads as TGTGCCAGCAGCCAGAAAGCCGGGACGGACACATGCAATGAGCAGTTCTTC. Translating it yields CASSQKAGTDTCNEQFF.

V is TRBV7-8 and J is TRBJ2-7, with D perhaps matching TRBD1 (6 bases). V shed 0 bases and J shed 2 bases, with 14 bases lying between them. The CDR3 spans 16 residues. Germline V gene lookup returns CDR1 SGHVS and CDR2 FQNEAQ. CDR3 region: CASSLARIGGTYEQYF. The CDR3 DNA follows: TGTGCCAGCAGCTTAGCGCGCATAGGGGGAACCTACGAGCAGTACTTC.

This clonotype has more than one count but fewer than ten. The rearrangement links TRBV15 to TRBJ2-6; unclear D gene. Trimming cost V 6 bases and J 0 bases, with 3 bases left between them. The CDR3 is 13 residues long. Looked up from germline, CDR1 is LNHNV and CDR2 is YYDKDF (reference sequence). For the CDR3, the DNA is TGTGCCACCAGGGGCTCTGGGGCCAACGTCCTGACTTTC. Its protein is CATRGSGANVLTF.

The V gene is TRBV6-1, the J gene TRBJ2-1; TRBD1 might be the D (5 bases). The germline V gene has CDR1 MNHNS and CDR2 SASEGT. The CDR3 spans 16 residues. V was pared by 2 bases and J by 10 bases, with 21 bases between. The CDR3 here is CASSEKESGPEPEQFF. The CDR3 region has the DNA TGTGCCAGCAGTGAAAAGGAGTCAGGGCCAGAACCCGAGCAGTTCTTC.

This clonotype was seen a handful of times. The chain joins TRBV11-3 to TRBJ2-1; the D is unclear. Between the trimmed V and J ends, which lost 1 base and 5 bases, there was a span of 12 bases. From germline, CDR1 is SGHNT and CDR2 YENEEA. This CDR3 region has 15 residues. CDR3 sequence: CASSLGQNPNNEQFF. DNA for the CDR3: TGTGCCAGCAGCTTAGGTCAGAACCCTAACAATGAGCAGTTCTTC.

V gene TRBV6-5 combines with J gene TRBJ1-2; 8 bases are shared with TRBD1. This CDR3 comprises 15 residues. CDR1 and CDR2 (germline): MNHEY, SVGAGI. Trimming took 0 bases from V and 3 from J; bases not matched to a gene: 3. CDR3 protein: CASSYSSGGDYGYTF. The DNA for the CDR3 is TGTGCCAGCAGTTACTCGTCAGGGGGCGACTATGGCTACACCTTC.

The chain uses TRBV6-5 and TRBJ1-4, with D uncertain. This CDR3 region has 15 residues. The V end lost 3 bases, the J end lost 5 bases, and 13 bases lay between the germline ends. CDR1 and CDR2 from the germline V gene are MNHEY and SVGAGI. CDR3 amino acids: CASSYTVSSNEKLFF. The CDR3 DNA sequence: TGTGCCAGCAGTTATACGGTCAGCTCCAATGAAAAACTGTTTTTT.

The gene calls are TRBV7-2 and TRBJ1-1, with TRBD1 identical over 7 bases. The CDR3 loop spans 13 amino acids. Trimming at V came to 1 base and at J to 7 bases, leaving 3 bases not matched to a gene. The germline gives CDR1 SGHTA, CDR2 FQGNSA. The CDR3, as DNA: TGTGCCAGCAGCTTAGGCCGGGACAGTGAAGCTTTCTTT. Its translation: CASSLGRDSEAFF.

This chain connects TRBV6-1 to TRBJ2-3, with 10 bases fitting TRBD1. V lost 4 bases to trimming and J lost 5 bases; unmatched junction nucleotides: 6. The CDR3 length is 15 residues. Germline CDR1 is MNHNS and CDR2 is SASEGT. The CDR3 protein is CASSASGTGVDTQYF. The CDR3 nucleotides are TGTGCCAGCAGTGCCTCCGGGACAGGGGTAGATACGCAGTATTTT.

The J gene is TRBJ2-1, the V gene TRBV5-8, with 13 bases matching TRBD2. The CDR3 contains 17 residues. Trimming took 8 bases from V and 1 from J; bases not matched to a gene: 9. Germline loops: CDR1 SGHTS, CDR2 YDEGEE. CDR3 residues: CARDFGLAGVSYNEQFF. In nucleotides, the CDR3 is TGTGCCAGGGATTTTGGACTAGCGGGGGTATCCTACAATGAGCAGTTCTTC.

The chain employs TRBV12-3 or TRBV12-4 and TRBJ2-4; D may be TRBD1 (5 bases). The J call may be faulty, since TRBJ2-7 better matches the DNA end. This CDR3 contains 13 residues. The CDR3 DNA follows: TGTGCCAGCAGTTTTGGGGCAGCCAACGAGCAGTACTTC. Translated, it gives CASSFGAANEQYF.

The rearrangement links TRBV20-1 to TRBJ1-4, with D perhaps TRBD1 (5 bases). This CDR3 has 14 residues. Germline loops: CDR1 DFQATT, CDR2 SNEGSKA (reference sequence). Deletions cut 1 base from V and 5 bases from J, with 11 bases between. The CDR3 DNA reads as TGCAGTGCTAGAGGGGGACCGGTAAATGAAAAACTGTTTTTT. This encodes CSARGGPVNEKLFF.